The 19 T cell receptor beta chains listed next were all sequenced from one sample in a study of post-analysis software for immune sequencing data. Overall study results and limits: Five TRBV segments were significantly more frequent in patients than in controls. TRBV5-6, TRBV5-1 and TRBV20-1 were among these segments.

Built from TCR beta cDNA, the libraries had unique molecular identifiers in them. TCRdb reprocessed the PCR reads with MiXCR, giving one entry per CDR3 protein. The sample has approximately 360,000 distinct CDR3 sequences, roughly 35% seen once; the top ten hold about an eighth. No antigen is known for these receptors. Material: blood. These TCRs come from a girl between 10 and 17 years old with multiple sclerosis.

In its sample, this clonotype was seen a few times. The J gene is TRBJ2-1, the V gene TRBV12-3 or TRBV12-4; 10 bases are shared with TRBD1. V was pared by 5 bases and J by 1 base, with 2 bases of the junction left unmatched. This CDR3 has 15 amino acids. The CDR3 is CASSDRGLSYNEQFF. The CDR3 DNA sequence: TGTGCCAGCAGTGACAGGGGGCTATCCTACAATGAGCAGTTCTTC.

The chain uses TRBV12-3 or TRBV12-4 and TRBJ1-6; maybe TRBD1 (5 bases). The CDR3 runs 14 residues. V lost 3 bases and J lost 8, with 11 bases in between. The CDR3, as DNA: TGTGCCAGCAGTTTCTTGGGCAGGGATTCACCCCTCCACTTT. This translates into CASSFLGRDSPLHF.

This chain links TRBV4-2 with TRBJ2-3; no definite D call. The germline V gene encodes CDR1 LGHNA and CDR2 YNFKEQ. Trimming cost V 0 bases and J 8 bases, with 9 bases left between them. CDR3 size: 13 residues. CDR3 in DNA: TGTGCCAGCAGCCAAGATAGTGCAAGTACGCAGTATTTT. Translating gives CASSQDSASTQYF.

Only a few counts were recorded for this clonotype. At one end the junction does not follow the germline gene, possibly because of a read error. The rearrangement joins TRBV7-2 to TRBJ1-2, with no clear D. The CDR3 has 13 amino acids. Germline V gene sequence: CDR1 SGHTA, CDR2 FQGNSA. CDR3 DNA: TGTGCCAGCAGCCCTGCAGCGGGTTATGACTACACCTTC. As protein: CASSPAAGYDYTF. The entire variable domain, with the rest obtained from reference TRBV7-2 and TRBJ1-2, is as follows: GAGVSQSPSNKVTEKGKDVELRCDPISGHTALYWYRQSLGQGLEFLIYFQGNSAPDKSGLPSDRFSAERTGGSVSTLTIQRTQQEDSAVYLCASSPAAGYDYTFGSGTRLTVV.

The gene calls are TRBV10-3 and TRBJ1-1; weak D call: TRBD1 (5 bases). CDR1 is ENHRY and CDR2 is SYGVKD in the germline V gene. The CDR3 is made up of 13 amino acids. V was clipped by 3 bases and J by 4 bases, with 9 bases between them. CDR3 sequence: CAISETGGTEAFF. As DNA, the CDR3 is TGTGCCATCAGTGAAACAGGAGGCACTGAAGCTTTCTTT.

The CDR3 coding sequence is TGTGCCAGCAGCTATTCGTTGTATATCGGGAGGGGGGTCGGCACTGAAGCTTTCTTT. Translation: CASSYSLYIGRGVGTEAFF. The chain is built from TRBV12-3 or TRBV12-4 and TRBJ1-1, with a possible D match to TRBD1 (6 bases). V shed 6 bases and J shed 4 bases, with 30 bases lying between them. This CDR3 is built from 19 residues.

The gene calls are TRBV20-1 and TRBJ2-5; 10 bases align to TRBD2. In germline, CDR1 is DFQATT, CDR2 SNEGSKA (reference sequence). J gave up 0 bases and V 5 bases, and 6 bases lay outside the gene matches. CDR3 length: 15 amino acids. The chain's CDR3 is CSALKRGGDQETQYF. CDR3 nucleotides: TGCAGTGCTTTGAAGCGGGGGGGGGACCAAGAGACCCAGTACTTC.

V usage is TRBV7-9 and J usage is TRBJ2-5; 9 bases are shared with TRBD1. The assigned J gene may be wrong: the sequence end matches TRBJ2-7 better. The CDR3 spans 14 residues. Germline assignment: CDR1 SEHNR and CDR2 FQNEAQ (reference sequence). This CDR3 is CASGGWTGVSEQYF. The CDR3 DNA reads TGTGCCAGCGGGGGATGGACAGGGGTCAGCGAGCAGTACTTC.

This clonotype came up a few times. The J gene is TRBJ2-7, the V gene TRBV10-3, with 10 positions matching TRBD1. The V segment lost 6 bases and the J segment 5 bases; nucleotides outside the gene matches: 7. The CDR3 is 14 residues long. Germline CDR1 and CDR2: ENHRY and SYGVKD. In DNA form, the CDR3 reads TGTGCCATCAGCCGCGGACAGGGGGTCGACGAGCAGTACTTC. Amino acids: CAISRGQGVDEQYF.

The V gene is TRBV7-9, the J gene TRBJ1-6; 9 bases map to TRBD1. Germline V gives CDR1 SEHNR, CDR2 FQNEAQ (reference sequence). The ends lost 3 bases at V and 10 bases at J; junction bases unmatched: 4. This CDR3 is built from 14 residues. The CDR3 spells CASSFGTGRSPLHF. CDR3 nucleotide sequence: TGTGCCAGCAGCTTTGGGACAGGGAGGTCACCCCTCCACTTT.

V is TRBV5-1 and J is TRBJ2-2, with 9 positions matching TRBD1. This CDR3 is built from 15 residues. The germline V gene has CDR1 SGHRS and CDR2 YFSETQ. V trimming: 5 bases; J trimming: 1 base; junction bases outside the gene matches: 3. CDR3 nucleotides: TGCGCCAGCAGTAAGGGACAGGGGAACACCGGGGAGCTGTTTTTT. Its translation is CASSKGQGNTGELFF. The full variable domain, in which reference TRBV5-1 and TRBJ2-2 provide the parts outside the CDR3, is KAGVTQTPRYLIKTRGQQVTLSCSPISGHRSVSWYQQTPGQGLQFLFEYFSETQRNKGNFPGRFSGRQFSNSRSEMNVSTLELGDSALYLCASSKGQGNTGELFFGEGSRLTVL.

Of note for this clonotype: At one end the junction does not follow the germline gene, possibly because of a read error. The V gene is TRBV11-2, the J gene TRBJ2-1; 7 bases match TRBD1. CDR3 size: 12 residues. The germline CDR1 and CDR2 sequences are SGHAT and FQNNGV. The CDR3 loop is CANSSMDREQFF. The CDR3 DNA sequence: TGTGCCAACAGCAGTATGGACAGGGAGCAGTTCTTC.

This clonotype showed up just a few times. This chain joins TRBV9 and TRBJ2-7, with unresolved D. Germline V gene sequence: CDR1 SGDLS, CDR2 YYNGEE. V was pared by 0 bases and J by 0 bases, with 7 bases between. The CDR3 contains 14 residues. DNA of the CDR3: TGTGCCAGCAGCGTAGGAGAACACTCCTACGAGCAGTACTTC. Translated: CASSVGEHSYEQYF.

The rearrangement joins TRBV7-3 to TRBJ2-7, with D perhaps matching TRBD1 or TRBD2 (5 bases each). Germline CDR1 reads SGHTA; CDR2 reads FQGTGA. V gave up 5 bases and J gave up 3 bases, with 17 bases separating them. The CDR3 loop spans 15 amino acids. The CDR3 region has the DNA TGTGCCAGCAGCCCAGAAGTGGGACCTGGCTACGAGCAGTACTTC. Protein product: CASSPEVGPGYEQYF. The full variable domain, in which reference TRBV7-3 and TRBJ2-7 provide the parts outside the CDR3, is GAGVSQTPSNKVTEKGKYVELRCDPISGHTALYWYRQSLGQGPEFLIYFQGTGAADDSGLPNDRFFAVRPEGSVSTLKIQRTERGDSAVYLCASSPEVGPGYEQYFGPGTRLTVT.

Regarding this clonotype: A much larger clone sits a single nucleotide away, making a read error possible. The rearrangement uses TRBV20-1 and TRBJ1-1, with D perhaps TRBD1 (5 bases). Germline loops: CDR1 DFQATT, CDR2 SNEGSKA (reference sequence). This CDR3 contains 14 residues. CDR3 coding DNA: TGCAGTGCTAGAGCCATCGGGGGGAACACTGAAACTTTCTTT. Amino acid sequence: CSARAIGGNTETFF.

A word on this clonotype: A much larger clone lies one base from this, so it may be a read error. The chain joins TRBV4-1 to TRBJ1-1, with TRBD1 matching over 7 bases. Germline V gene data show CDR1 as MGHRA and CDR2 as YSYEKL. Trimming at V came to 2 bases and at J to 6 bases, leaving 15 bases not matched to a gene. CDR3 length: 17 amino acids. CDR3 sequence: CASSQNSWQGEIAEAFF. Here the CDR3 DNA reads TGCGCCAGCAGCCAAAACTCTTGGCAGGGGGAAATCGCTGAAGCTTTCTTT.

J is TRBJ2-4 and V is TRBV7-8; the match to TRBD1 covers 7 bases. The DNA matches TRBJ2-7 better at its end, which makes the J call doubtful. The germline V gene has CDR1 SGHVS and CDR2 FQNEAQ. The CDR3 extends over 16 amino acids. CDR3 in amino acids: CASSWQNGTASYEQYF. CDR3 in DNA: TGTGCCAGCAGCTGGCAAAACGGGACAGCCTCCTACGAGCAGTACTTC.

This clonotype has more than one count but fewer than ten. The rearrangement uses TRBV12-3 or TRBV12-4 and TRBJ2-7, with TRBD1 identical over 10 bases. The DNA end is more similar to TRBJ2-5, so the J call may be wrong. The CDR3 runs to 14 residues. DNA for the CDR3: TGTGCCAGCAGACCTGCCCGGGACAGGGGGACCCAGTACTTC. Amino acids: CASRPARDRGTQYF.

This clonotype has just a few counts. The chain joins TRBV21-1 to TRBJ2-1. TRBV21-1 is labeled a pseudogene. The CDR3 is 15 residues long. As DNA, the CDR3 is TGTGCCAGCAGCAAAGAGTGGTGTTGGGTCAATGAGCAGTTCTTC. Protein product: CASSKEWCWVNEQFF.